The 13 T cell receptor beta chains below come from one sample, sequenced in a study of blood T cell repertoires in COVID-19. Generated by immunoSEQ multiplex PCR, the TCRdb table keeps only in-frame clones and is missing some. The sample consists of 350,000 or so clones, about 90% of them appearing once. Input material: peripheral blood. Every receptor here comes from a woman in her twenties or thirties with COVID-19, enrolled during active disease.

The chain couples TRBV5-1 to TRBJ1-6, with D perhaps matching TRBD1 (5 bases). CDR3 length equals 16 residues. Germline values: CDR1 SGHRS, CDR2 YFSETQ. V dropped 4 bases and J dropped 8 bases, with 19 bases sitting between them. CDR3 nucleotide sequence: TGCGCCAGCAGCAGGGGCAGGGAAGGGGCGGATTCACCCCTCCACTTT. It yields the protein CASSRGREGADSPLHF.

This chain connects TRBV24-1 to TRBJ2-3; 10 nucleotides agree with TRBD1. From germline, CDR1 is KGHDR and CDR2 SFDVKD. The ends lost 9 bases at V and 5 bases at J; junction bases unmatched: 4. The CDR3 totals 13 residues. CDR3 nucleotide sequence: TGTGCCACCTCCGGGACAGGGGTAGATACGCAGTATTTT. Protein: CATSGTGVDTQYF.

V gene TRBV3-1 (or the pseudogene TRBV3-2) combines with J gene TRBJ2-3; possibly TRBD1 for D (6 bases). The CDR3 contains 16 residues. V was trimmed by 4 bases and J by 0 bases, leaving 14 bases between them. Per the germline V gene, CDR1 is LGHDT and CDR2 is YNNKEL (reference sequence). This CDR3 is CASSPPWGPSTDTQYF. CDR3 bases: TGTGCCAGCAGCCCACCGTGGGGGCCTAGCACAGATACGCAGTATTTT.

The CDR3 is CASSRGPINYGYTF. The CDR3 DNA is TGTGCCAGCAGCAGAGGCCCAATCAACTATGGCTACACCTTC. The chain couples TRBV5-4 to TRBJ1-2; the D is unclear. Trimming left V 4 bases short and J 2 bases short, with 12 bases between. Germline V gene lookup returns CDR1 SGHNT and CDR2 YYREEE (reference sequence). The CDR3 totals 14 residues.

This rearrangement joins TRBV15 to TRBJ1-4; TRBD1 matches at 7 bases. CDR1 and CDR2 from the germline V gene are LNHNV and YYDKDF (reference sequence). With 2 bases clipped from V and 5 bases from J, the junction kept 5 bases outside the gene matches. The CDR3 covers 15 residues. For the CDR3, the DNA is TGTGCCACCAGCAGACCCGGGACAGTAAATGAAAAACTGTTTTTT. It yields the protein CATSRPGTVNEKLFF.

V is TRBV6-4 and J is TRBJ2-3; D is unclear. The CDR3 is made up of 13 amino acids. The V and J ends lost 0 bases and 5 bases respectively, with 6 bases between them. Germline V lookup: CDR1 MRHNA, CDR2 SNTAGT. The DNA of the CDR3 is TGTGCCAGCAGTGACTCAGCCTTAGATACGCAGTATTTT. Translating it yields CASSDSALDTQYF.

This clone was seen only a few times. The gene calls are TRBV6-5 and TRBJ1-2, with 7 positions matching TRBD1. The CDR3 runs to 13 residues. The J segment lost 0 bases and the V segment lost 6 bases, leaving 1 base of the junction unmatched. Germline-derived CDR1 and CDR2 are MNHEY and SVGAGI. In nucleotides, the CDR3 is TGTGCCAGCAGAGGGACAGCTAACTATGGCTACACCTTC. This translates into CASRGTANYGYTF.

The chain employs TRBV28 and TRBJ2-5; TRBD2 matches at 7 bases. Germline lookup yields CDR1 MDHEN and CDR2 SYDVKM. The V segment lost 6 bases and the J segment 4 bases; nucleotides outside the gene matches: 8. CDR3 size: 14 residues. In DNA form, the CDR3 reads TGTGCCAGCAGCCTTTGGGGGGGGGTAGAGACCCAGTACTTC. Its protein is CASSLWGGVETQYF.

Here the CDR3 reads CASSFRTGGPNLAKNIQYF. CDR3 in DNA: TGTGCCAGCAGTTTCAGGACAGGGGGGCCCAATCTGGCCAAAAACATTCAGTACTTC. The rearrangement links TRBV28 to TRBJ2-4; 10 bases are shared with TRBD1. This CDR3 contains 19 residues. Unmatched junction bases numbered 12, after V lost 3 bases and J lost 1 base. Germline assignment: CDR1 MDHEN and CDR2 SYDVKM. Variable domain in full (rest from reference TRBV28 and TRBJ2-4): DVKVTQSSRYLVKRTGEKVFLECVQDMDHENMFWYRQDPGLGLRLIYFSYDVKMKEKGDIPEGYSVSREKKERFSLILESASTNQTSMYLCASSFRTGGPNLAKNIQYFGAGTRLSVL.

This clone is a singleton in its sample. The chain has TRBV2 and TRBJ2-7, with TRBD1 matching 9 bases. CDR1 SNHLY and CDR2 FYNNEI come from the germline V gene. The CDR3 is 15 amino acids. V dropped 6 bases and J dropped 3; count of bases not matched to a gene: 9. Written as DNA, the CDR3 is TGTGCCAGCAGCGGAGGGGACAGGGCAAACTACGAGCAGTACTTC. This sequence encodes CASSGGDRANYEQYF.

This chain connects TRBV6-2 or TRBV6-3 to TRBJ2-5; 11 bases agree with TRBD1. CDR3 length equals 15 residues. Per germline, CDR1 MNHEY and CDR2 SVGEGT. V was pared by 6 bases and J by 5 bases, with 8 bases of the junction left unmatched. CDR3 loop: CASSPGTGGVETQYF. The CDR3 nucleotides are TGTGCCAGCAGCCCCGGGACAGGGGGAGTTGAGACCCAGTACTTC.

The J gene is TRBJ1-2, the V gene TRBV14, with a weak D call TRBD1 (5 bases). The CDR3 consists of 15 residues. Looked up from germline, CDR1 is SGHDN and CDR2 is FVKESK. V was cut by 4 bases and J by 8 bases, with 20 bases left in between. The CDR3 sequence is CASSLSRGGAIGYTF. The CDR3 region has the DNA TGTGCCAGCAGCCTATCTCGGGGAGGGGCGATAGGCTACACCTTC.

The CDR3 sequence is CASSVSTGVPSLYNEQFF. The CDR3 DNA sequence: TGTGCCAGCAGCGTGTCCACAGGGGTCCCATCCCTATACAATGAGCAGTTCTTC. This chain links TRBV9 with TRBJ2-1; 7 bases fit TRBD1. The V gene end was trimmed by 2 bases and the J gene end by 4 bases; junction bases not matched to a gene: 15. Germline CDR1 reads SGDLS; CDR2 reads YYNGEE. The CDR3 runs 18 residues.